This entry concerns a single T cell receptor beta chain. This specimen belongs to a study of blood T cell repertoires in COVID-19. Study overall: The United States, Italy and Spain provided the acute and convalescent COVID-19 samples.

Clones were read by immunoSEQ multiplex PCR, and TCRdb kept only the in-frame ones, dropping some. The sample holds 150,000 to 200,000 clones, over 90% seen once. Sequencing used peripheral blood. The sequence derives from a woman aged 60-75 years with COVID-19, enrolled during active disease.

CDR3 nucleotide sequence: TGTGCCAGCAGCGTGACGGGGGAGCTCACCGGGGAGCTGTTTTTT. Residues: CASSVTGELTGELFF. This chain connects TRBV9 to TRBJ2-2; D is possibly TRBD2 (6 bases). In germline, CDR1 is SGDLS, CDR2 YYNGEE. This CDR3 has 15 residues. V dropped 2 bases and J dropped 4 bases, with 12 bases sitting between them. Full variable domain (rest looked up from reference TRBV9 and TRBJ2-2): DSGVTQTPKHLITATGQRVTLRCSPRSGDLSVYWYQQSLDQGLQFLIQYYNGEERAKGNILERFSAQQFPDLHSELNLSSLELGDSALYFCASSVTGELTGELFFGEGSRLTVL.